This T cell receptor beta chain was profiled in a study of T cells in Graves' hyperthyroidism and ophthalmopathy. Thyroid ultrasound, orbital computed tomography, clinical symptoms, and serum thyroxine and TRAb underpinned diagnoses. The V end lost 0 bases, the J end lost 6 bases, and 9 bases lay between the germline ends. The CDR3 runs to 13 residues. Germline CDR1 ENHRY, CDR2 SYGVKD. RNA transcripts provided the source from which TCR beta CDR3 regions were amplified. Primed by the HTBI set, a first-round RT-PCR was run on the TCR CDR3. TCRdb reprocessed the multiplex PCR reads via MiXCR and lists one record per CDR3 protein. The data contain some 350,000 distinct CDR3 sequences, around 25% of them singletons.

The material sequenced was blood. The rearrangement uses TRBV10-3 and TRBJ2-7; D remains unclear. The TCR was taken from a man aged 45-65 years with Graves' hyperthyroidism. The CDR3 reads CAISESGGGEQYF. CDR3 nucleotide sequence: TGTGCCATCAGTGAGTCGGGTGGCGGCGAGCAGTACTTC.